Listed below are T cell receptor beta chains from one sample, sequenced in a study of T cell responses to AZD1222 COVID-19 vaccine. The protocol was immunoSEQ multiplex PCR, while the TCRdb copy is restricted to in-frame clones and leaves out a portion. The sample holds 130,000 to 150,000 clones, 85% to 95% seen once. Source: peripheral blood, taken on day 0 of AZD1222 vaccination. These receptors all come from an adult in good health. CDR3s include the opening cysteine and the closing phenylalanine or tryptophan. The D gene is left open where the match is weak. Clone size appears in some rows only: once, few, many, or a class for an expanded clone.

v_gene	j_gene	len	d_gene	abundance	CDR3nt	CDR3aa
TRBV5-1	TRBJ2-7	15	NA	NA	TGCGCCAGCAGCTTGGGGCTACGGGAAGTCTACGAGCAGTACTTC	CASSLGLREVYEQYF
TRBV27	TRBJ1-3	15	NA	NA	TGTGCCAGCAGCCCGTGGGGGGTTGGAGGAAACACCATATATTTT	CASSPWGVGGNTIYF
TRBV18	TRBJ1-1	14	NA	NA	TGTGCCAGCTCACCCGGGACCGACAGACCTGAAGCTTTCTTT	CASSPGTDRPEAFF
TRBV15	TRBJ1-6	16	TRBD1	NA	TGTGCCACCAGCAGAGATCCCCCGGCAGGGGGGTCACCCCTCCACTTT	CATSRDPPAGGSPLHF
TRBV7-9	TRBJ1-1	13	NA	NA	TGTGCCAGCAGCTTAAGGGATACCACTGAAGCTTTCTTT	CASSLRDTTEAFF
TRBV18	TRBJ2-2	15	TRBD1	NA	TGTGCCAGCTCACCGGGGGACAGGGGTACCGGGGAGCTGTTTTTT	CASSPGDRGTGELFF
TRBV7-9	TRBJ2-6	16	NA	few	TGTGCCAGCAGCCCCGTCCGGGGGTCAGGGGCCAACGTCCTGACTTTC	CASSPVRGSGANVLTF
TRBV2	TRBJ2-1	16	TRBD2	NA	TGTGCCAGCAGTGAACTCCCAGCGGGGGGAGACAATGAGCAGTTCTTC	CASSELPAGGDNEQFF
TRBV5-8	TRBJ1-3	15	TRBD1	once	TGTGCCAGCAGCTTGGGGACAGGTTCTGGAAACACCATATATTTT	CASSLGTGSGNTIYF
TRBV7-9	TRBJ2-3	16	TRBD2	NA	TGTGCCAGCAGCTTTCGGACTAGCCGAAGCACAGATACGCAGTATTTT	CASSFRTSRSTDTQYF
TRBV29-1	TRBJ2-7	13	NA	NA	TGCAGCGTTGTAGGGGACACCCATGGGGAGCAGTACTTC	CSVVGDTHGEQYF
TRBV25-1	TRBJ2-7	13	TRBD1	NA	TGTGCCAGCAGGAGGACAGGGGGCTACGAGCAGTACTTC	CASRRTGGYEQYF
TRBV27	TRBJ2-1	14	NA	once	TGTGCCAGCAGTTTAAGGGGGACAAACAATGAGCAGTTCTTC	CASSLRGTNNEQFF
TRBV10-3	TRBJ1-1	15	NA	NA	TGTGCCATCAGTGCCGCGGGTTTAATGAACACTGAAGCTTTCTTT	CAISAAGLMNTEAFF
TRBV2	TRBJ1-4	13	NA	NA	TGTGCCAGCAAGAGGGCCCTGAATGAAAAACTGTTTTTT	CASKRALNEKLFF
TRBV11-2	TRBJ2-1	19	TRBD2	NA	TGTGCCAGCAGCCCCGAGCCCCGGGGTAGCGGGAGGGCCCGGCCTGAGCAGTTCTTC	CASSPEPRGSGRARPEQFF
TRBV2	TRBJ2-7	15	NA	few	TGTGCCAGCAAGGGGGACGGGGATAGCTCCTACGAGCAGTACTTC	CASKGDGDSSYEQYF
TRBV11-2	TRBJ1-2	15	NA	NA	TGTGCCAGCAGCCCAAGCGGAGGGACTAACTATGGCTACACCTTC	CASSPSGGTNYGYTF
TRBV25-1	TRBJ2-7	15	TRBD1	NA	TGTGCCAGCAGTTACCGAAGAAGGGGGCTCTACGAGCAGTACTTC	CASSYRRRGLYEQYF
TRBV7-3	TRBJ2-2	15	TRBD1	once	TGTGCCAGCAGTTTTCAGACAGGGGTGACCGGGGAGCTGTTTTTT	CASSFQTGVTGELFF
TRBV5-1	TRBJ1-1	15	NA	NA	TGCGCCAGCAGCCCCACCGGGGGGCCAAACACTGAAGCTTTCTTT	CASSPTGGPNTEAFF
TRBV19	TRBJ2-3	18	TRBD2	NA	TGTGCCAGTAGTATAGGGCTAGCGGGGCTCCGGGGCACAGATACGCAGTATTTT	CASSIGLAGLRGTDTQYF
TRBV7-2	TRBJ1-2	16	NA	NA	TGTGCCAGCAGCTTAGGGACACCGGGATCGGACTATGGCTACACCTTC	CASSLGTPGSDYGYTF
TRBV29-1	TRBJ1-2	16	NA	NA	TGCAGCGTTGATTCAACCCCGGCAGGGGAGGCCTATGGCTACACCTTC	CSVDSTPAGEAYGYTF
TRBV5-1	TRBJ1-4	16	TRBD1	once	TGCGCCAGCAGCAAGGGACAGAGCGCAACTAATGAAAAACTGTTTTTT	CASSKGQSATNEKLFF
TRBV7-9	TRBJ2-3	14	TRBD1	few	TGTGCCAGCAGCTCGGGACAGATCACAGATACGCAGTATTTT	CASSSGQITDTQYF
TRBV9	TRBJ2-2	15	NA	once	TGTGCCAGCAGCGTAGCCCTAGCGTACACCGGGGAGCTGTTTTTT	CASSVALAYTGELFF
TRBV28	TRBJ1-2	16	NA	NA	TGTGCCAGCAGTTTGGCTGGAGTTATCCGGGGGGAGGGCTACACCTTC	CASSLAGVIRGEGYTF
TRBV12-2	TRBJ1-5	17	NA	NA	TGTGCAAGTCGCCCCAGGACGGGGGGGATAGGCAATCAGCCCCAGCATTTT	CASRPRTGGIGNQPQHF
TRBV11-3	TRBJ1-1	13	NA	once	TGTGCCAGCAGCTTCACACAGGGCTCTGAAGCTTTCTTT	CASSFTQGSEAFF
TRBV19	TRBJ1-2	15	TRBD1	NA	TGTGCCAGTAGTTCCCCCGACAGGGAGGCCTATGGCTACACCTTC	CASSSPDREAYGYTF
TRBV7-6	TRBJ2-5	15	TRBD1	NA	TGTGCCAGCAGCTTAGCGCCAGGGGGCGTAGAGACCCAGTACTTC	CASSLAPGGVETQYF
TRBV5-1	TRBJ2-7	14	NA	NA	TGCGCCAGCAGCTTGGAGCCAGGGTCGGACGAGCAGTACTTC	CASSLEPGSDEQYF
TRBV9	TRBJ2-3	16	TRBD2	NA	TGTGCCAGCAGCGTGTCTAGCGGGAGCGTGCCAGATACGCAGTATTTT	CASSVSSGSVPDTQYF
TRBV18	TRBJ2-1	17	TRBD2	NA	TGTGCCAGCTCACTTATGGCTAGCGGGATCTCCTACAATGAGCAGTTCTTC	CASSLMASGISYNEQFF
TRBV18	TRBJ2-7	13	NA	once	TGTGCCAGCTCACCACTGGGTGGGGATGAGCAGTACTTC	CASSPLGGDEQYF
TRBV18	TRBJ2-1	16	NA	once	TGTGCCAGCTCAAGGACTCCGGGACTTAACGACAATGAGCAGTTCTTC	CASSRTPGLNDNEQFF
TRBV11-3	TRBJ1-1	14	NA	NA	TGTGCCAGCAGCTTGACGGGCCCGAACACTGAAGCTTTCTTT	CASSLTGPNTEAFF
TRBV19	TRBJ1-1	13	NA	NA	TGTGCCAGTAGTATAACCAGGAACACTGAAGCTTTCTTT	CASSITRNTEAFF
TRBV5-4	TRBJ2-7	15	TRBD1	NA	TGTGCCAGCAGCCCGGACAGGTCCCTTTCCTACGAGCAGTACTTC	CASSPDRSLSYEQYF
TRBV27	TRBJ1-5	15	NA	NA	TGTGCCAGCAGTCCGCGACACAATAGCAATCAGCCCCAGCATTTT	CASSPRHNSNQPQHF
TRBV2	TRBJ1-5	15	TRBD1	NA	TGTGCCAGCAGTCCGACAGGGCCTAGCAATCAGCCCCAGCATTTT	CASSPTGPSNQPQHF
TRBV12-5	TRBJ1-3	13	NA	NA	TGTGCTAGTGGTTTGGGACTGAGCAACACCATATATTTT	CASGLGLSNTIYF
TRBV6-6	TRBJ2-1	15	NA	NA	TGTGCCAGCAGTTATGTGGGGGACTCCTACAATGAGCAGTTCTTC	CASSYVGDSYNEQFF
TRBV6-5	TRBJ1-1	13	NA	NA	TGTGCCAGCAGTACTAGATCGGGCACTGAAGCTTTCTTT	CASSTRSGTEAFF
TRBV6-5	TRBJ1-1	14	NA	NA	TGTGCCAGCAGCGAGACGGGGGGGTACACTGAAGCTTTCTTT	CASSETGGYTEAFF